These T cell receptor beta chains were read from a single sample in a study of CD8 T cells in ankylosing spondylitis. TCRdb fed the 5' RACE reads into MiXCR, producing one record per CDR3 protein. This table holds over 450,000 distinct CDR3 sequences, 9.5% to 15% found once. Source material: blood, either unsorted or a sorted T cell fraction (not recorded which). The receptors here all came from a male donor with ankylosing spondylitis. Each CDR3 is given with its conserved first and last residue. The order of the fields is D gene, J gene, clone size, CDR3 length, V gene, CDR3 DNA, CDR3 protein. D genes are given only for firm matches. Size is omitted from some rows. Given values are once, few, many or a class for expanded clones.

>.|TRBJ1-2|many|12|TRBV12-3/TRBV12-4
TGTGCCAGCAGTTTACAGGGGTATGGCTACACCTTC
CASSLQGYGYTF
>.|TRBJ2-1|.|14|TRBV3-1
TGTGCCAGCAGCCATCCGGACCGTTACAATGAGCAGTTCTTC
CASSHPDRYNEQFF
>TRBD2|TRBJ2-2|many|15|TRBV3-1
TGTGCCAGCAGGGGACTAGCGGGGCACACCGGGGAGCTGTTTTTT
CASRGLAGHTGELFF
>.|TRBJ2-2|few|17|TRBV5-1
TGCGCCAGCAGCTCACTAACCGTTAGCGGGAACACCGGGGAGCTGTTTTTT
CASSSLTVSGNTGELFF
>.|TRBJ2-5|few|13|TRBV29-1
TGCAGCGGAGGACAGCGGAACCAAGAGACCCAGTACTTC
CSGGQRNQETQYF
>.|TRBJ1-4|.|14|TRBV25-1
TGTGCCAGCAGTGAAAGGGGCCAAGGTGAAAAACTGTTTTTT
CASSERGQGEKLFF
>.|TRBJ2-3|.|15|TRBV4-2
TGTGCCAGCAGGGCGAGAGGGAGTGGAACAGATACGCAGTATTTT
CASRARGSGTDTQYF
>.|TRBJ2-5|few|13|TRBV3-1
TGTGCCAGCAGCCACAGGGTTCTCGAGACCCAGTACTTC
CASSHRVLETQYF
>.|TRBJ2-1|many|15|TRBV12-3/TRBV12-4
TGTGCCAGCAGTTTAGGGGGACCCTCCTACAATGAGCAGTTCTTC
CASSLGGPSYNEQFF
>TRBD2|TRBJ2-1|many|17|TRBV12-3/TRBV12-4
TGTGCCAGCAGCCTCCTCCGACTAGCGGATGATTACAATGAGCAGTTCTTC
CASSLLRLADDYNEQFF
>.|TRBJ2-3|.|15|TRBV7-7
TGTGCCAGCAGCCTAGACCAGGAGAGCACAGATACGCAGTATTTT
CASSLDQESTDTQYF
>TRBD2|TRBJ2-1|.|20|TRBV7-2
TGTGCCAGCAGCCTACGCTGGGGGCGGGGGACTAGCGGGAGTAACGATGAGCAGTTCTTC
CASSLRWGRGTSGSNDEQFF
>TRBD1|TRBJ2-1|.|13|TRBV3-1
TGTGCCAGCAGCCCAACAGGGGTGGATGAGCAGTTCTTC
CASSPTGVDEQFF
>.|TRBJ1-2|many|14|TRBV12-3/TRBV12-4
TGTGCCAGCAGTCCCACTGGAGGTATCTATGGCTACACCTTC
CASSPTGGIYGYTF
>.|TRBJ2-2|few|14|TRBV6-5
TGTGCCAGCAGTTACTCGAGATCCACCGGGGAGCTGTTTTTT
CASSYSRSTGELFF
>.|TRBJ1-4|.|15|TRBV24-1
TGTGCCACCAGTGATTCCGCCGGGGTCCATGAAAAACTGTTTTTT
CATSDSAGVHEKLFF
>TRBD2|TRBJ2-2|few|15|TRBV27
TGTGCCAGCAGTTACCAAGGACTAGCCAGCGGGGAGCTGTTTTTT
CASSYQGLASGELFF
>.|TRBJ2-6|few|20|TRBV12-3/TRBV12-4
TGTGCCAGCAGTTTGTTCTTAATAGGGGGATGGGGCTCTGGGGCCAACGTCCTGACTTTC
CASSLFLIGGWGSGANVLTF
>.|TRBJ1-2|few|12|TRBV6-5
TGTGCCAGCAGCCAGAAAGGGGGGGGCTACACCTTC
CASSQKGGGYTF
>TRBD1|TRBJ2-1|many|12|TRBV29-1
TGCAGCGTCGGGGACAGATACAATGAGCAGTTCTTC
CSVGDRYNEQFF
>TRBD1|TRBJ1-4|.|16|TRBV10-3
TGTGCCATCAGTGAGTTCCAGGGGGCGGCTAATGAAAAACTGTTTTTT
CAISEFQGAANEKLFF
>.|TRBJ1-2|.|15|TRBV30
TGTGCCTGGAGTGTACACGAGGGTCGAAGCTATGGCTACACCTTC
CAWSVHEGRSYGYTF
>.|TRBJ2-2|few|16|TRBV5-1
TGCGCCAGCAGCTTCCCTAGTGTGGGGAACACCGGGGAGCTGTTTTTT
CASSFPSVGNTGELFF
>TRBD2|TRBJ2-5|.|15|TRBV12-3/TRBV12-4
TGTGCCAGCAGACCGGGACTAGCGGTCTCGGAGACCCAGTACTTC
CASRPGLAVSETQYF
>.|TRBJ1-2|few|14|TRBV6-2/TRBV6-3
TGTGCCAGCAGTTACGCCGAGAGGACCTATGGCTACACCTTC
CASSYAERTYGYTF
>.|TRBJ1-1|few|12|TRBV6-5
TGTGCCAGAAAGACAAAGAGGGCTGAAGCTTTCTTT
CARKTKRAEAFF
>TRBD2|TRBJ2-3|.|16|TRBV10-3
TGTGCCATCAGTGAGAGCGGGACGGTCAGCACAGATACGCAGTATTTT
CAISESGTVSTDTQYF
>TRBD2|TRBJ2-3|few|16|TRBV24-1
TGTGCCACCAGTGACCCCGGACTAGATAACACAGATACGCAGTATTTT
CATSDPGLDNTDTQYF
>TRBD1|TRBJ1-1|many|13|TRBV12-3/TRBV12-4
TGTGCCAGCAGTTCCGGGACAGTAAATGGAGCTTTCTTT
CASSSGTVNGAFF
>TRBD2|TRBJ2-1|.|17|TRBV7-9
TGTGCCAGCAGCTCTAGCGGGAGGGTGAGCTCCTACAATGAGCAGTTCTTC
CASSSSGRVSSYNEQFF
>.|TRBJ2-4|few|14|TRBV5-6
TGTGCCAGCAGCTCATGGGATACCAAAAACATTCAGTACTTC
CASSSWDTKNIQYF
>.|TRBJ1-5|.|17|TRBV15
TGTGCCACCAGCAGAGTCGCGGTTTTGGTGAGCAATCAGCCCCAGCATTTT
CATSRVAVLVSNQPQHF
>TRBD1|TRBJ2-1|once|15|TRBV10-3
TGTGACATCATGAGGACAGGGGGCACCTACAATGAGCAGTTCTTC
CDIMRTGGTYNEQFF
>.|TRBJ2-5|many|13|TRBV11-2
TGTGCCAGCAGCTTTACTGGGTGGGAGACCCAGTACTTC
CASSFTGWETQYF
>.|TRBJ1-1|.|14|TRBV6-2/TRBV6-3
TGTGCCAGCAGTGTGTCGGGGGGCGACACTGAAGCTTTCTTT
CASSVSGGDTEAFF
>TRBD2|TRBJ2-7|few|17|TRBV4-2
TGTGCCAGCAGCCAAGGCATCGGACTAGCGGTCTCCTACGAGCAGTACTTC
CASSQGIGLAVSYEQYF
>TRBD1|TRBJ1-1|once|18|TRBV2
TGTGCCAGCAGCGGCAGACAGGGGGCAGGTGGTATGAACACTGAAGCTTTCTTT
CASSGRQGAGGMNTEAFF
>.|TRBJ2-2|few|12|TRBV6-2/TRBV6-3
TGTGCCAGCAGCCAACGGGATCCGGAGCTGTTTTTT
CASSQRDPELFF
>TRBD2|TRBJ2-2|few|16|TRBV11-2
TGTGCCAGCAGCTTAATAACGGGAGGGCGCACCGGGGAGCTGTTTTTT
CASSLITGGRTGELFF
>.|TRBJ2-1|.|18|TRBV12-3/TRBV12-4
TGTGCCAGCAGTCGCGGGGGACAGGCCTATTACTCCTACAATGAGCAGTTCTTC
CASSRGGQAYYSYNEQFF
>.|TRBJ1-2|.|15|TRBV4-1
TGCGCCAGCAGCCAAGAGGGCTTTCCTAACTATGGCTACACCTTC
CASSQEGFPNYGYTF